The clone carrying this T cell receptor beta chain occurred many times. The target antigen is unknown. This entry belongs to a study of OX40 agonist ivuxolimab in advanced cancers. Study details: Previous treatment with anti-PD-1, anti-PD-L1 or anti-CTLA-4 therapy was allowed; under 50% had received some. Three patients, one with hepatocellular carcinoma and two with cutaneous melanoma, achieved partial responses. Study conclusions and caveats: Both blood CD4+ and CD8+ T cells showed clonal growth by week 6 at 0.1 to 3.0 mg/kg. The mean number of expanded clones was higher in CD8+ T cells than in CD4+.

The assay was immunoSEQ multiplex PCR, and TCRdb's table has in-frame clones only and misses some. The sample has about 64,000 clones; roughly 80% are singletons. Germline CDR1 and CDR2: SQVTM and ANQGSEA. The CDR3 is 13 amino acids. The junction had 7 bases not matched to a gene; V was cut back by 6 bases and J by 5 bases. This sequence was found in an adult with an advanced solid tumor such as melanoma, head and neck, liver or kidney cancer. V gene TRBV29-1 combines with J gene TRBJ2-5, with TRBD1 matching 9 bases. Sequences were derived from CD4+ or CD8+ T cells sorted from blood, sampled in a trial of the OX40 agonist ivuxolimab. CDR3 region: CSVLQGAWETQYF. In DNA form, the CDR3 reads TGCAGCGTCCTACAGGGGGCTTGGGAGACCCAGTACTTC. The variable domain in full, completed from reference TRBV29-1 and TRBJ2-5, reads SAVISQKPSRDICQRGTSLTIQCQVDSQVTMMFWYRQQPGQSLTLIATANQGSEATYESGFVIDKFPISRPNLTFSTLTVSNMSPEDSSIYLCSVLQGAWETQYFGPGTRLLVL.